This is a list of T cell receptor beta chains from one sample in a study of response to subunit inactivated influenza vaccine. TCRdb re-analysed the RT-PCR reads in MiXCR, keeping a single row per CDR3 protein. Of more than 550,000 distinct CDR3 sequences listed, 10% to 15% are singletons. Sequences were derived from PBMCs from blood, sampled on the day of vaccination. These receptors originate from a middle-aged man who received an inactivated influenza vaccine. The CDR3 runs from the conserved cysteine through the conserved F or W. Each record gives: V gene, J gene, D gene, clone size, CDR3 protein. A D gene is named only where the DNA matches it firmly. Clone size is given for some rows only: seen once, a few or many times, or a class if the clone is expanded.

V: TRBV6-2/TRBV6-3
J: -
D: -
size: -
CDR3: CAIQGGTWGNEQYF

V: TRBV20-1
J: TRBJ2-1
D: -
size: -
CDR3: CSARVRQAYSYNEQFF

V: TRBV15
J: TRBJ2-1
D: -
size: few
CDR3: CATSREGDEQFF

V: TRBV20-1
J: TRBJ2-3
D: TRBD2
size: few
CDR3: CSAVQTSGEYTQYF

V: TRBV19
J: TRBJ2-7
D: -
size: -
CDR3: CASSIFRTGAYEQYF

V: TRBV4-3
J: TRBJ2-3
D: TRBD2
size: -
CDR3: CASSQDRSAGGIFAQYF

V: TRBV3-1
J: TRBJ1-2
D: TRBD1
size: -
CDR3: CASSQRTRDRAYGYTF

V: TRBV29-1
J: TRBJ2-1
D: TRBD1
size: many
CDR3: CSVEVIGGQHNEQFF

V: TRBV11-2
J: TRBJ1-1
D: -
size: -
CDR3: CASRIATGNTEAFF

V: TRBV9
J: TRBJ1-3
D: -
size: -
CDR3: CASSPRLGSGNTIYF

V: TRBV27
J: TRBJ2-7
D: -
size: -
CDR3: CASSFTGVRDEQYF

V: TRBV20-1
J: TRBJ2-3
D: TRBD2
size: few
CDR3: CSARGGLAGGDTQYF

V: TRBV5-1
J: TRBJ1-2
D: -
size: many
CDR3: CASSLVGTNYGYTF

V: TRBV29-1
J: TRBJ2-7
D: -
size: -
CDR3: CSALDHGIGVYEQYF

V: TRBV9
J: TRBJ1-2
D: TRBD1
size: few
CDR3: CASSEGPGQGYGYTF

V: TRBV5-1
J: TRBJ1-1
D: -
size: -
CDR3: CASSLRVGGGEAFF

V: TRBV12-3/TRBV12-4
J: TRBJ2-3
D: -
size: few
CDR3: CASSQDGTHTDTQYF

V: TRBV20-1
J: TRBJ2-7
D: -
size: -
CDR3: CSARDRAGAAYEQYF

V: TRBV15
J: TRBJ1-1
D: -
size: -
CDR3: CATSSSFFVGEAFF

V: TRBV10-3
J: TRBJ1-2
D: -
size: -
CDR3: CAISESIGTAYGYTF

V: TRBV7-2
J: TRBJ2-5
D: TRBD2
size: once
CDR3: CASSLAWTSAETQYF

V: TRBV20-1
J: TRBJ1-2
D: -
size: few
CDR3: CSARRGTHYGYTF

V: TRBV7-2
J: TRBJ2-2
D: -
size: many
CDR3: CASSLMARTGELFF

V: TRBV28
J: TRBJ2-1
D: -
size: few
CDR3: CASTEYRVYHISSYNEQFF

V: TRBV5-1
J: TRBJ2-7
D: -
size: -
CDR3: CASMNGHWEKGKYDQYF

V: TRBV20-1
J: TRBJ2-7
D: TRBD2
size: many
CDR3: CSARGGSGGDEQYF

V: TRBV6-2/TRBV6-3
J: TRBJ2-7
D: -
size: -
CDR3: CASSYRTPRYEQYF

V: TRBV4-3
J: TRBJ2-2
D: -
size: many
CDR3: CASSQDRVSGELFF